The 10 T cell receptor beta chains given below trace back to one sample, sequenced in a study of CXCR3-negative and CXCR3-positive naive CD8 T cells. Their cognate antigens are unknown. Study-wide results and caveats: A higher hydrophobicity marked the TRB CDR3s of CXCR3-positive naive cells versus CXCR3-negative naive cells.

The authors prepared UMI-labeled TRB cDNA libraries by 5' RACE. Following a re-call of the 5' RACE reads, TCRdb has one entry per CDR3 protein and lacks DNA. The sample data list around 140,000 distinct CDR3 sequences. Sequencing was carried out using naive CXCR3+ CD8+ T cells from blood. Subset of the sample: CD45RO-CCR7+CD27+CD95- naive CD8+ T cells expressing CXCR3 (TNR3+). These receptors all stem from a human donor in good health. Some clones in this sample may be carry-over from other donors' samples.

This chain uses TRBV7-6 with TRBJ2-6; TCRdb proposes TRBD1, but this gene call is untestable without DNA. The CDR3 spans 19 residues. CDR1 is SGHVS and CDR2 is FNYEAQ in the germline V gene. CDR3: CASSPGPGQGASGANVLTF.

The CDR3 sequence: CASSPPVISGRTDTQYF. The V gene is TRBV7-9, the J gene TRBJ2-3; TCRdb outputs TRBD2, but without DNA this stays unchecked. CDR3 size: 17 residues. Germline loops: CDR1 SEHNR, CDR2 FQNEAQ (reference sequence). The entire variable domain, with the rest obtained from reference TRBV7-9 and TRBJ2-3, is as follows: DTGVSQNPRHKITKRGQNVTFRCDPISEHNRLYWYRQTLGQGPEFLTYFQNEAQLEKSRLLSDRFSAERPKGSFSTLEIQRTEQGDSAMYLCASSPPVISGRTDTQYFGPGTRLTVL.

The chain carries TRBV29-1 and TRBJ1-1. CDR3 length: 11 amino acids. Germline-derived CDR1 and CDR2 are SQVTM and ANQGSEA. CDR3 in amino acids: CSVEDITEAFF.

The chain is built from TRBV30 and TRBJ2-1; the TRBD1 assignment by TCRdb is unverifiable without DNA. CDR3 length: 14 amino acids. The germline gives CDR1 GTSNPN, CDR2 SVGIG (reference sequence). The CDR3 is CAWSGGASYNEQFF.

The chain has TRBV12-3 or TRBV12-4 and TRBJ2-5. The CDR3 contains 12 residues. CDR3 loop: CASSLIFETQYF.

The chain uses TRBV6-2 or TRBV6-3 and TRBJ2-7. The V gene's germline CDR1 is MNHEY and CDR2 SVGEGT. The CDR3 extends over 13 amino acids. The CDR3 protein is CASSYSSSSEQYF.

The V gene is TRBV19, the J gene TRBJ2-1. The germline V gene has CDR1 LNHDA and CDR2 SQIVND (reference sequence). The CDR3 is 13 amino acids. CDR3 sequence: CASSNGEYNEQFF.

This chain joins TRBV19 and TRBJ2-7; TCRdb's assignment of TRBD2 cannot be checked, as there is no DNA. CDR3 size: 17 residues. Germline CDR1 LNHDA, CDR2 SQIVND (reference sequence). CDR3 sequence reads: CASSIDSGAGGTYEQYF.

The CDR3: CASSTRQGGGELFF. The genes are TRBV28 and TRBJ2-2; TCRdb reports TRBD2, a call that lacks DNA to check it against. The CDR3 consists of 14 residues. The germline gives CDR1 MDHEN, CDR2 SYDVKM.

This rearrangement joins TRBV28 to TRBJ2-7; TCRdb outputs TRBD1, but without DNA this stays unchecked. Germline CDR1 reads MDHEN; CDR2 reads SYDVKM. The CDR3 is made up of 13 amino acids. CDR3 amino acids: CASSLGQLYEQYF.